This is a list of T cell receptor beta chains from one sample in a study of metastatic and nonmetastatic thyroid tumors. Through MiXCR, TCRdb re-clonotyped the PCR reads. The sample has 40,000 to 45,000 clones, around 3.1% seen once; the top ten hold roughly 9.1%. The sequenced sample was blood. The source is a female donor with papillary thyroid cancer or a benign thyroid nodule (not recorded which). Some clones in this sample may be carry-over from other donors' samples. Each CDR3 is given with its conserved first and last residue.

TRBJ2-7,TRBV10-3,CAVGPAGGAYEQYF
TRBJ1-2,TRBV6-1,CASSYRGATGGYGYTF
TRBJ1-1,TRBV6-1,CATQSRSPDEAFF
TRBJ2-7,TRBV12-3/TRBV12-4,CASRSTSGRLYEQYF
TRBJ2-1,TRBV5-1,CASSFSGRESYNEQFF
TRBJ1-2,TRBV19,CASSPTSGDYGYTF
TRBJ2-3,TRBV30,CAWSVPGTSRRDTQYF
TRBJ1-2,TRBV12-3/TRBV12-4,CASSTGTAKDGYTF
TRBJ1-1,TRBV6-1,CAITDGNTEAFF
TRBJ2-7,TRBV2,CASSDRRDYEQYF
TRBJ2-3,TRBV6-2/TRBV6-3,CAVTSGAGVTDTQYF
TRBJ1-4,TRBV4-1,CASSQDAGREEKLFF
TRBJ2-3,TRBV7-3,CASSSAFEGQTDTQYF
TRBJ2-2,TRBV20-1,CSARQGANTGELFF
TRBJ2-3,TRBV6-1,CASSPDYPTSGDTQYF
TRBJ2-7,TRBV20-1,CSARDEESWDEQYF
TRBJ2-7,TRBV20-1,CSARDYQSDYPYEQYF
TRBJ2-2,TRBV6-5,CASTYSKMRDQSTGELFF
TRBJ2-2,TRBV7-8,CASSSGTVNTGELFF
TRBJ1-1,TRBV11-2,CASSRDRGRMNTEAFF
TRBJ2-7,TRBV6-2/TRBV6-3,CATRRTSNYEQYF
TRBJ1-5,TRBV7-6,CASSLGSGSNQPQHF
TRBJ1-1,TRBV6-1,CASRPQGLNTEAFF
TRBJ1-3,TRBV6-2/TRBV6-3,CASRRQGELSGNTIYF
TRBJ2-7,TRBV5-1,CASSLATSGMTETYEQYF
TRBJ1-5,TRBV5-1,CASSLAPGDQPQHF
TRBJ2-7,TRBV28,CASSTPGTLNYEQYF
TRBJ2-1,TRBV6-1,CAIQTQGLVAEQFF
TRBJ1-1,TRBV5-1,CASSLAPGATEAFF
TRBJ2-2,TRBV6-9,CASSFSGRGTGELFF
TRBJ1-2,TRBV6-1,CASSRTGGRGYTF
TRBJ1-2,TRBV10-2,CASYNAGPAYTF
TRBJ2-7,TRBV18,CASSPGARYEQYF
TRBJ2-7,TRBV6-1,CASTENRGEQYF
TRBJ2-7,TRBV7-2,CASSYAPGRGYEQYF
TRBJ2-7,TRBV6-5,CASSYSQGGSYEQYF
TRBJ1-1,TRBV12-3/TRBV12-4,CASSLGWAEAFF
TRBJ1-2,TRBV5-6,CASSLVEIPNYGYTF
TRBJ2-7,TRBV28,CASAFRDRGHEQYF
TRBJ2-1,TRBV27,CASSLSGLGTEQFF
TRBJ1-3,TRBV2,CASSLVLGGNTIYF
TRBJ1-2,TRBV19,CASRNQDREDNGYTF
TRBJ2-1,TRBV6-1,CASGALRSSEQFF
TRBJ2-3,TRBV27,CASSLGTGSTDTQYF